This T cell receptor beta chain was captured in a study of cytomegalovirus exposure and HLA in healthy donors. Study overall: Unique TCRs numbering about 85 million, obtained from HLA-typed donors, made up an early data release.

Regarding the study as a whole: Cytomegalovirus status was reportedly diagnosed by the classifier with high specificity and sensitivity. Many donors carried some public TCRs, although rarity characterized most TCR sequences. As a later analysis showed, a missense DCLRE1C variant was linked to trimming of TCR beta V- and J-genes.

To note about this clone: The antigen is unknown.

PCR employed 60 Vbeta and 13 Jbeta primers. Clones were read by immunoSEQ multiplex PCR, and TCRdb kept only the in-frame ones, dropping some. The table shows about 110,000 clones, with under 85% occurring only once. The germline V gene has CDR1 SGHRS and CDR2 YFSETQ. The CDR3 length is 15 residues. V lost 5 bases, J lost 0 bases, and 14 bases lay in between. The chain links TRBV5-1 to TRBJ1-1; D is perhaps TRBD1 (5 bases). This receptor was identified in a young man in good health and CMV-seropositive. Sequences were obtained from PBMCs. The CDR3 nucleotides read TGCGCCAGCAGTCCAACCAGGGAAATGAACACTGAAGCTTTCTTT. Its translation: CASSPTREMNTEAFF.